Below, one T cell receptor (beta chain) is given with its context. What it binds is unknown. In germline, CDR1 is MNHEY, CDR2 SVGAGI. The CDR3 covers 13 residues. V lost 4 bases and J lost 2, with 9 bases in between. The treatment: around 19 received Ad26.COV2.S at low or high dose, single or two shots; a few received placebo; per-sample allocation not given. Sampling was performed 63 days after the first vaccine or placebo injection. This entry comes from a study of Ad26.COV2.S vaccination and SARS-CoV-2 variants. Study-level points and caveats: Recipients of either vaccine or placebo displayed similar breadth of non-spike TCRs.

Sequencing used immunoSEQ multiplex PCR; TCRdb keeps in-frame clones, though not all of them. The table records some 520,000 clones, about 83% of them present only once. This receptor was taken from a person between 18 and 65 years old who received the Ad26.COV2.S COVID-19 vaccine or a placebo. This material consisted of peripheral blood, taken in a trial of Ad26.COV2.S vaccine versus placebo. The V gene is TRBV6-5, the J gene TRBJ2-7, with a possible D match to TRBD1 (5 bases). CDR3 amino acids: CASSSLGAYEQYF. In nucleotides, the CDR3 is TGTGCCAGCAGTTCATTAGGGGCCTACGAGCAGTACTTC.